A selection of T cell receptor beta chains follows, all from one sample in a study of blood T cells in healthy people across ages. From the 5' RACE reads, TCRdb called clonotypes with MiXCR, one entry per CDR3 protein. Here the sample spans over 1,300,000 distinct CDR3 sequences, approximately 60% being singletons. The sample consisted of blood. These receptors were obtained from a man younger than 35 in good health. Both conserved end residues are part of each CDR3. D genes are given only for firm matches. A clone size is listed for some rows: how often the clone was seen (once, few, many), or a class if it is expanded.

TRBJ2-3 | TRBV7-2 | - | - | CASSSTWAAAGTQYF | TGTGCCAGCAGTTCCACATGGGCGGCAGCCGGTACGCAGTATTTT
TRBJ2-1 | TRBV20-1 | - | TRBD1 | CSAPRGQGHNEQFF | TGCAGTGCTCCTCGGGGACAGGGCCACAATGAGCAGTTCTTC
TRBJ2-7 | TRBV29-1 | - | TRBD1 | CSVATGQVPEQYF | TGCAGCGTCGCCACGGGACAGGTCCCCGAGCAGTACTTC
TRBJ2-2 | TRBV15 | - | TRBD1 | CATSKRDRGITGELFF | TGTGCCACCAGCAAAAGGGACAGGGGGATCACCGGGGAGCTGTTTTTT
TRBJ2-1 | TRBV4-1 | - | TRBD2 | CASSQVRTSSYNEQFF | TGCGCCAGCAGCCAAGTTAGGACTAGCTCCTACAATGAGCAGTTCTTC
TRBJ2-2 | TRBV7-9 | - | - | CASSLVGRAGELFF | TGTGCCAGCAGCTTAGTGGGCCGGGCCGGGGAGCTGTTTTTT
TRBJ2-7 | TRBV28 | - | - | CASSLAVQNLYEQYF | TGTGCCAGCAGTTTGGCTGTCCAGAACCTCTACGAGCAGTACTTC
TRBJ1-2 | TRBV12-3/TRBV12-4 | - | TRBD1 | CASSLSDRGLSGYVYTF | TGTGCCAGCAGTTTATCCGACAGGGGACTATCAGGCTATGTCTACACCTTC
TRBJ2-1 | TRBV29-1 | - | - | CSVETNRGTGRYNEQFF | TGCAGCGTTGAAACGAATAGGGGGACGGGCCGTTACAATGAGCAGTTCTTC
TRBJ2-7 | TRBV6-2/TRBV6-3 | - | - | CASSYSSISYEQYF | TGTGCCAGCAGTTACTCATCCATCTCCTACGAGCAGTACTTC
TRBJ2-2 | TRBV9 | - | - | CASIQGPNTGELFF | TGTGCCAGCATTCAGGGGCCGAACACCGGGGAGCTGTTTTTT
TRBJ2-3 | TRBV6-2/TRBV6-3 | few | - | CASSYLGEITDTQYF | TGTGCCAGCAGTTACTTAGGAGAGATCACAGATACGCAGTATTTT
TRBJ2-4 | TRBV7-2 | few | - | CASSEGLSKNIQYF | TGTGCCAGCAGCGAGGGGTTATCCAAAAACATTCAGTACTTC
TRBJ2-5 | TRBV27 | - | - | CASSLFWGYQETQYF | TGTGCCAGCAGTTTATTTTGGGGGTACCAAGAGACCCAGTACTTC
TRBJ2-7 | TRBV7-2 | once | TRBD2 | CAGSSTTSGGFSYEQYF | TGTGCCGGCAGCTCAACGACTAGCGGGGGGTTTAGTTACGAGCAGTACTTC
TRBJ2-7 | TRBV4-2 | - | - | CASSQETLSGEQYF | TGTGCCAGCAGCCAAGAGACCCTAAGTGGCGAGCAGTACTTC
TRBJ2-2 | TRBV15 | once | - | CATSRDDSGANTGELFF | TGTGCCACCAGCAGAGATGACAGCGGAGCGAACACCGGGGAGCTGTTTTTT
TRBJ2-7 | TRBV29-1 | few | TRBD2 | CSVVGQAGGIYEQYF | TGCAGCGTTGTTGGCCAAGCGGGGGGAATCTACGAGCAGTACTTC